These 7 T cell receptor beta chains were sequenced from one sample in a study of post-analysis software for immune sequencing data. General study findings and limits: Patients used about five TRBV segments, including TRBV5-6, TRBV5-1 and TRBV20-1, more often than controls.

For these receptors, no antigen is known. cDNA libraries for TCR beta contained unique molecular identifiers. TCRdb ran MiXCR on the PCR reads and lists one entry per CDR3 protein. The table has about half a million distinct CDR3 sequences, around 31% seen once; the top ten hold around 5.9%. The sample comprised blood. The receptor set was obtained from a girl aged 2-17 years with multiple sclerosis.

CDR3: CAISPSGNPSTDTQYF. CDR3 DNA sequence: TGTGCCATCTCACCTAGCGGGAACCCTAGCACAGATACGCAGTATTTT. The rearrangement links TRBV10-3 to TRBJ2-3; TRBD2 matches 9 bases. Trimming at V came to 8 bases and at J to 0 bases, leaving 9 bases not matched to a gene. The CDR3 consists of 16 residues. The germline V gene encodes CDR1 ENHRY and CDR2 SYGVKD.

This clonotype was picked up a small number of times. The V and J genes are TRBV4-2 and TRBJ2-7; 9 bases agree with TRBD1. J lost 5 bases, V lost 1 base, and 6 bases had no gene match. Germline values: CDR1 LGHNA, CDR2 YNFKEQ. The CDR3 runs 15 residues. The CDR3 region is CASSQATGQGNEQYF. In nucleotides, the CDR3 is TGTGCCAGCAGCCAAGCAACGGGACAGGGAAACGAGCAGTACTTC.

For the CDR3, the DNA is TGCAGTGCTAGACTTCCGGGACTAGCGAACACAGATACGCAGTATTTT. This encodes CSARLPGLANTDTQYF. The J gene is TRBJ2-3, the V gene TRBV20-1; 10 nucleotides match TRBD2. V shed 2 bases, J shed 2 bases, and the junction held 7 bases outside the gene matches. The CDR3 has 16 residues. Germline V lookup: CDR1 DFQATT, CDR2 SNEGSKA (reference sequence).

As for this clonotype: This may be a read error, as it is one base from a much larger clone. A read error is likely, as this CDR3 ends without the conserved phenylalanine or tryptophan. The chain employs TRBV2 and TRBJ2-1; D could derive from TRBD1 or TRBD2 (6 bases each). V shed 2 bases and J shed 5 bases, with 16 bases lying between them. The CDR3 has 16 residues. Per the germline V gene, CDR1 is SNHLY and CDR2 is FYNNEI. This chain's CDR3 is CASSEPGAGLDNEQFC. CDR3 nucleotide sequence: TGTGCCAGCAGTGAACCGGGGGCTGGATTGGACAATGAGCAGTTCTGC.

The chain joins TRBV7-3 to TRBJ2-5, with unresolved D. Germline lookup yields CDR1 SGHTA and CDR2 FQGTGA. CDR3 length: 16 residues. The V and J ends lost 0 bases and 2 bases respectively, with 13 bases between them. For the CDR3, the DNA is TGTGCCAGCAGCTTAACAACGCCGGGTTCTCAAGAGACCCAGTACTTC. Protein product: CASSLTTPGSQETQYF.

The sample holds a few counts of this clonotype. J is TRBJ2-7 and V is TRBV7-3; D might be TRBD2 (5 bases). The length of the CDR3 is 12 residues. Germline V gene sequence: CDR1 SGHTA, CDR2 FQGTGA. The V gene lost 5 bases and the J gene lost 6 bases, with 11 bases spanning the gap. The CDR3 DNA reads TGTGCCAGCAGCACAGAACTAGGCGAGCAGTACTTC. Translation: CASSTELGEQYF.

This sequence joins TRBV5-1 and TRBJ2-5, with 11 bases aligning to TRBD2. V shed 6 bases and J 2 bases; nucleotides not matched to a gene: 12. The CDR3 has 17 residues. The germline V gene has CDR1 SGHRS and CDR2 YFSETQ. CDR3: CASTIDLAGGWQETQYF. The CDR3, as DNA: TGCGCCAGCACCATAGACCTAGCGGGGGGCTGGCAAGAGACCCAGTACTTC.